This T cell receptor (beta chain) was captured in a study of human T cells and chemical hapten exposure. At least ten counts were recorded for this clonotype. The antigen remains undetermined. TCRdb ran MiXCR on the RACE reads and lists one entry per CDR3 protein. The sample has some 110,000 distinct CDR3 sequences; over 9% are singletons. Broader study findings: The immune response of these alopecia patients might not match healthy individuals'.

Time point specified: patch test 3, about 24 weeks after DPC sensitization. The treatment: therapeutic diphenylcyclopropenone sensitization with weekly scalp DPC. This CDR3 is built from 15 residues. CDR1 and CDR2 from the germline V gene are SGHNT and YYREEE (reference sequence). With 2 bases removed from V and 1 base from J, the gap between germline ends came to 10 bases. Sample: whole blood, taken in connection with sensitization to the hapten diphenylcyclopropenone (DPC). The chain couples TRBV5-4 to TRBJ2-1; D call uncertain. This receptor was obtained from a woman in her fifties or sixties with alopecia areata. Some clones in this sample may be carry-over from other donors' samples. DNA for the CDR3: TGTGCCAGCAGCTTCCTAAAGGGATCCTACAATGAGCAGTTCTTC. Its protein product is CASSFLKGSYNEQFF.